This passage covers 30 T cell receptor beta chains from one sample sequenced in a study of cytomegalovirus exposure and HLA in healthy donors. In the PCR, 60 Vbeta and 13 Jbeta primers were used. Profiling relied on immunoSEQ multiplex PCR, and the TCRdb table lists in-frame clones only, not all of them. Among roughly 92,000 clones listed, approximately 80% were seen once. Specimen: PBMCs. These receptors all stem from a woman in her 50s in good health and CMV-seropositive.

V usage is TRBV27 and J usage is TRBJ2-7, with 9 positions matching TRBD2. Germline V CDR1 and CDR2: MNHEY, SMNVEV (reference sequence). The ends lost 5 bases at V and 2 bases at J; junction bases unmatched: 4. CDR3 length: 14 amino acids. The DNA for the CDR3 is TGTGCCAGCAGTGGACAGCGGGGGGCCTACGAGCAGTACTTC. Its protein product is CASSGQRGAYEQYF.

J is TRBJ1-1 and V is TRBV7-8; D gene uncertain. The CDR3 sequence is 19 residues long. Trimming removed 5 bases at V and 0 bases at J, with 25 bases between. Germline CDR1 SGHVS, CDR2 FQNEAQ. The CDR3 loop reads CASSLEPPHLRGMNTEAFF. The CDR3 coding sequence is TGTGCCAGCAGCCTGGAACCCCCCCACTTACGGGGAATGAACACTGAAGCTTTCTTT. Full variable domain (outside the CDR3, taken from reference TRBV7-8 and TRBJ1-1): GAGVSQSPRYKVAKRGQDVALRCDPISGHVSLFWYQQALGQGPEFLTYFQNEAQLDKSGLPSDRFFAERPEGSVSTLKIQRTQQEDSAVYLCASSLEPPHLRGMNTEAFFGQGTRLTVV.

J is TRBJ2-5 and V is TRBV4-1, with D perhaps TRBD1 (7 bases). Looked up from germline, CDR1 is MGHRA and CDR2 is YSYEKL. This CDR3 spans 16 amino acids. Deletions cut 2 bases from V and 9 bases from J, with 22 bases between. CDR3 nucleotides: TGCGCCAGCAGCCAACCGCGGACCGGGACAGCGGGTTCCCAGTACTTC. Protein sequence: CASSQPRTGTAGSQYF.

This clone was picked up a small number of times. This chain joins TRBV5-3 and TRBJ1-5; D is undetermined. TRBV5-3 counts as an open reading frame of uncertain function. V shed 4 bases and J shed 8 bases, with 13 bases lying between them. The CDR3 extends over 13 amino acids. In nucleotides, the CDR3 is TGTGCCAGAAGCCAAATTACTCGGGAGCCCCAGCATTTT. It translates to CARSQITREPQHF.

The table lists this clone with a few counts. The chain joins TRBV6-1 to TRBJ1-6; 9 bases align to TRBD1. J lost 7 bases, V lost 5 bases, and 3 bases had no gene match. CDR1 and CDR2 from the germline V gene are MNHNS and SASEGT. The CDR3 has 14 residues. CDR3 in amino acids: CASSWGQGNSPLHF. CDR3 nucleotide sequence: TGTGCCAGCAGTTGGGGACAGGGCAATTCACCCCTCCACTTT.

The rearrangement uses TRBV6-6 and TRBJ2-1; a weak D match, TRBD1 (7 bases). This CDR3 is 12 amino acids long. V was clipped by 9 bases and J by 6 bases, with 12 bases between them. The germline V gene encodes CDR1 MNHNY and CDR2 SVGAGI (reference sequence). The CDR3 loop is CASAGGGNEQFF. The DNA for the CDR3 is TGTGCCAGTGCAGGGGGAGGCAATGAGCAGTTCTTC.

This clone has a single count. The rearrangement joins TRBV5-1 to TRBJ2-5; 7 bases align to TRBD1. CDR3 length equals 16 residues. The J segment lost 0 bases and the V segment lost 4 bases, leaving 9 bases of the junction unmatched. CDR1 and CDR2 (germline): SGHRS, YFSETQ. CDR3 sequence: CASSAGPQGNQETQYF. The DNA of the CDR3 is TGCGCCAGCAGCGCCGGGCCACAGGGGAACCAAGAGACCCAGTACTTC.

This clone was seen just once. This chain links TRBV7-6 with TRBJ2-3; D is uncertain. The CDR3 is 14 amino acids. Germline CDR1 and CDR2: SGHVS and FNYEAQ. V dropped 1 base and J dropped 5 bases, with 10 bases sitting between them. The CDR3 sequence: CASSLGVGLDTQYF. The CDR3 DNA follows: TGTGCCAGCAGCTTAGGAGTCGGTTTAGATACGCAGTATTTT. The whole variable domain, remainder taken from reference TRBV7-6 and TRBJ2-3, is GAGVSQSPRYKVTKRGQDVALRCDPISGHVSLYWYRQALGQGPEFLTYFNYEAQQDKSGLPNDRFSAERPEGSISTLTIQRTEQRDSAMYRCASSLGVGLDTQYFGPGTRLTVL.

This clone has a handful of counts. V and J are TRBV7-4 and TRBJ1-2; D is ambiguous. Germline CDR1 SGHVT, CDR2 SQSDAQ. V was shortened by 2 bases and J by 2 bases, with 6 bases between the two germline ends. The CDR3 is 13 residues long. DNA for the CDR3: TGTGCCAGCAGCTTAAATAGAAACTATGGCTACACCTTC. It encodes CASSLNRNYGYTF.

J is TRBJ2-3 and V is TRBV10-3, with 11 bases aligning to TRBD2. The junction had 8 bases not matched to a gene; V was cut back by 5 bases and J by 1 base. The germline gives CDR1 ENHRY, CDR2 SYGVKD. CDR3 length equals 17 residues. The CDR3 bases are TGTGCCATCAGTCCGACCCTTAGCGGGGGGGGCACAGATACGCAGTATTTT. As protein: CAISPTLSGGGTDTQYF.

The rearrangement links TRBV29-1 to TRBJ2-7; D is unclear. CDR3 length: 13 residues. The V end lost 0 bases, the J end lost 3 bases, and 9 bases lay between the germline ends. Germline assignment: CDR1 SQVTM and CDR2 ANQGSEA. DNA for the CDR3: TGCAGCGTTGAAGACAGCGCGAACTACGAGCAGTACTTC. Its translation: CSVEDSANYEQYF.

This chain joins TRBV10-3 and TRBJ1-4, with D tentatively TRBD1 (6 bases). The CDR3 is 16 amino acids. The V and J ends lost 0 bases and 7 bases respectively, with 15 bases between them. Germline V CDR1 and CDR2: ENHRY, SYGVKD. CDR3 nucleotides: TGTGCCATCAGTGAGTCGCAGGCAGGGGAAATTGAAAAACTGTTTTTT. Translating it yields CAISESQAGEIEKLFF.

This rearrangement joins TRBV11-2 to TRBJ2-1; 8 nucleotides line up with TRBD1. Losses at the gene ends were 4 bases for V and 4 bases for J; bases not matched to a gene: 6. Germline values: CDR1 SGHAT, CDR2 FQNNGV. CDR3 length equals 15 residues. The CDR3 sequence: CASSSQGAYYNEQFF. CDR3 in DNA: TGTGCCAGCAGCTCGCAGGGGGCCTATTACAATGAGCAGTTCTTC.

The chain links TRBV5-1 to TRBJ2-2; D is undetermined. This CDR3 comprises 11 residues. Trimming pared 8 bases from V and 2 bases from J, leaving 4 bases between. The germline V gene encodes CDR1 SGHRS and CDR2 YFSETQ. The CDR3 nucleotides are TGCGCCAGTTCTAACACCGGGGAGCTGTTTTTT. Amino acid sequence: CASSNTGELFF.

The CDR3 loop reads CASSSRGGSYNEQFF. CDR3 nucleotide sequence: TGTGCCAGCAGCTCAAGGGGGGGGTCCTACAATGAGCAGTTCTTC. The chain joins TRBV7-3 to TRBJ2-1; tentative D call: TRBD2 (7 bases). Germline CDR1 is SGHTA and CDR2 is FQGTGA. Trimming removed 4 bases at V and 1 base at J, with 11 bases between. CDR3 length: 15 amino acids. The full variable domain, completed using reference TRBV7-3 and TRBJ2-1, is GAGVSQTPSNKVTEKGKYVELRCDPISGHTALYWYRQSLGQGPEFLIYFQGTGAADDSGLPNDRFFAVRPEGSVSTLKIQRTERGDSAVYLCASSSRGGSYNEQFFGPGTRLTVL.

This clone was detected a few times. This chain connects TRBV6-4 to TRBJ1-5, with D maybe TRBD1 (5 bases). V lost 11 bases and J 10 bases, leaving 12 bases between the germline ends. The CDR3 consists of 10 residues. Per the germline V gene, CDR1 is MRHNA and CDR2 is SNTAGT. CDR3 region: CAVPQGPQHF. CDR3 in DNA: TGTGCCGTACCTCAGGGACCCCAGCATTTT.

The gene calls are TRBV6-6 and TRBJ2-7; unclear D gene. Germline lookup yields CDR1 MNHNY and CDR2 SVGAGI (reference sequence). Trimming shortened V by 0 bases and J by 3 bases, and 6 bases separated the two germline ends. The CDR3 is 13 residues long. The CDR3 coding sequence is TGTGCCAGCAGTTACTCCCCAGACTACGAGCAGTACTTC. Translated: CASSYSPDYEQYF.

The chain links TRBV6-5 to TRBJ1-1, with 10 bases lining up with TRBD1. V was clipped by 6 bases and J by 5 bases; unmatched bases: 3. This CDR3 has 13 residues. CDR1 is MNHEY and CDR2 is SVGAGI in the germline V gene. The CDR3 sequence: CASRPGQGTEAFF. CDR3 nucleotide sequence: TGTGCCAGCAGACCGGGACAGGGGACTGAAGCTTTCTTT.

This sequence joins TRBV5-1 and TRBJ2-5; weak D call: TRBD1 (5 bases). CDR1 is SGHRS, CDR2 YFSETQ, per germline. The V end was cut by 0 bases, the J end by 3 bases, with 6 bases between. There are 13 residues in the CDR3. CDR3 residues: CASSLGREETQYF. CDR3 coding DNA: TGCGCCAGCAGCTTGGGCAGGGAAGAGACCCAGTACTTC.

The chain couples TRBV5-1 to TRBJ2-2; TRBD2 matches at 8 bases. This CDR3 has 15 amino acids. Trimming at V came to 4 bases and at J to 2 bases, leaving 4 bases not matched to a gene. CDR1 and CDR2 from the germline V gene are SGHRS and YFSETQ. The CDR3 loop is CASSPSGSNTGELFF. Here the CDR3 DNA reads TGCGCCAGCAGCCCAAGCGGGAGCAACACCGGGGAGCTGTTTTTT. The full variable domain, in which reference TRBV5-1 and TRBJ2-2 provide the parts outside the CDR3, is KAGVTQTPRYLIKTRGQQVTLSCSPISGHRSVSWYQQTPGQGLQFLFEYFSETQRNKGNFPGRFSGRQFSNSRSEMNVSTLELGDSALYLCASSPSGSNTGELFFGEGSRLTVL.

The rearrangement links TRBV10-2 to TRBJ2-5, with D perhaps TRBD2 (6 bases). The CDR3 extends over 13 amino acids. Per the germline V gene, CDR1 is WSHSY and CDR2 is SAAADI. V dropped 8 bases and J dropped 3 bases, with 13 bases sitting between them. CDR3 DNA: TGCGCCAGCGGACGGGGACTGGAAGAGACCCAGTACTTC. Protein sequence: CASGRGLEETQYF.

V usage is TRBV6-6 and J usage is TRBJ2-5; TRBD1 aligns across 10 bases. J gave up 5 bases and V 7 bases, and 10 bases lay outside the gene matches. Per germline, CDR1 MNHNY and CDR2 SVGAGI (reference sequence). The length of the CDR3 is 15 residues. The DNA for the CDR3 is TGTGCCAGCATCCAACGAGGACAGGGGGGCGAGACCCAGTACTTC. It translates to CASIQRGQGGETQYF.

The chain joins TRBV6-6 to TRBJ1-5; no clear D. The V gene lost 2 bases and the J gene lost 6 bases, with 8 bases spanning the gap. The CDR3 is 13 residues long. Germline loops: CDR1 MNHNY, CDR2 SVGAGI (reference sequence). The CDR3 DNA reads as TGTGCCAGCAGTTACGATTACGGTCAGCCCCAGCATTTT. This translates into CASSYDYGQPQHF.

J is TRBJ2-1 and V is TRBV13; no reliable D call. Germline V lookup: CDR1 PRHDT, CDR2 FYEKMQ (reference sequence). Between the trimmed V and J ends, which lost 2 bases and 6 bases, there was a span of 8 bases. The CDR3 totals 13 residues. The CDR3 sequence: CASSLSHPNEQFF. The CDR3 nucleotides read TGTGCCAGCAGCTTAAGCCACCCCAATGAGCAGTTCTTC.

CDR3 in amino acids: CASSQDRVSAEAFF. The CDR3 bases are TGTGCCAGCAGCCAGGACAGGGTGTCCGCTGAAGCTTTCTTT. The rearrangement joins TRBV7-2 to TRBJ1-1; 8 bases agree with TRBD1. With 5 bases clipped from V and 6 bases from J, the junction kept 8 bases outside the gene matches. Germline V gene lookup returns CDR1 SGHTA and CDR2 FQGNSA. CDR3 length equals 14 residues.

The V and J genes are TRBV4-1 and TRBJ2-7, with D possibly matching TRBD1 (7 bases). Germline lookup yields CDR1 MGHRA and CDR2 YSYEKL. The V end lost 1 base, the J end lost 2 bases, and 12 bases lay between the germline ends. The CDR3 spans 15 residues. CDR3: CASSQGQGGTYEQYF. In nucleotides, the CDR3 is TGCGCCAGCAGCCAAGGGCAGGGGGGAACCTACGAGCAGTACTTC.

The V gene is TRBV9, the J gene TRBJ1-2; D might be TRBD1 (5 bases). CDR3 size: 12 residues. Germline assignment: CDR1 SGDLS and CDR2 YYNGEE. V lost 6 bases and J 7 bases, leaving 13 bases between the germline ends. The CDR3 region has the DNA TGTGCCAGCAACCAACGGGGGAGTGGCTACACCTTC. It specifies CASNQRGSGYTF.

The chain combines TRBV6-1 with TRBJ2-2; 8 positions match TRBD1. CDR1 is MNHNS and CDR2 is SASEGT in the germline V gene. The CDR3 is 15 residues long. The J segment lost 8 bases and the V segment lost 6 bases, leaving 11 bases of the junction unmatched. The CDR3 coding sequence is TGTGCCAGCAGGATCTACAGGGGGTCCGGGGGGGAGCTGTTTTTT. It specifies CASRIYRGSGGELFF.

The rearrangement links TRBV9 to TRBJ2-2; 7 bases are shared with TRBD1. Germline assignment: CDR1 SGDLS and CDR2 YYNGEE. The CDR3 has 18 amino acids. V gave up 0 bases and J gave up 1 base; unmatched junction bases: 9. Written as DNA, the CDR3 is TGTGCCAGCAGCGTAGGGGGCCGGTGGACAGGGAACACCGGGGAGCTGTTTTTT. Residues: CASSVGGRWTGNTGELFF.

This chain connects TRBV2 to TRBJ1-1, with a tentative D call TRBD1 (5 bases). The V and J ends lost 7 bases and 6 bases respectively, with 15 bases between them. CDR3 size: 13 residues. Germline V CDR1 and CDR2: SNHLY, FYNNEI. Written as DNA, the CDR3 is TGTGCCAGCATTCTCCGGAGGGGTTCTGAAGCTTTCTTT. Protein: CASILRRGSEAFF.